Listed here is a single T cell receptor (beta chain). The data were taken from a study of control samples from healthy donors and cancer patients. Data came from immunoSEQ multiplex PCR; TCRdb stores just in-frame clones and leaves some out. This sample has some 120,000 clones, with roughly 91% found just once. The CDR3 covers 14 residues. The V gene end was trimmed by 5 bases and the J gene end by 7 bases; junction bases not matched to a gene: 9. Germline CDR1 MNHEY, CDR2 SVGAGI. This sequence joins TRBV6-5 and TRBJ1-2, with 8 bases lining up with TRBD1. Sequencing input: PBMCs. The receptor's source is a man between 45 and 60 years old with head and neck cancer. The chain's CDR3 is CASSSAGGWGGYTF. The DNA of the CDR3 is TGTGCCAGCAGTAGCGCAGGGGGCTGGGGTGGCTACACCTTC.